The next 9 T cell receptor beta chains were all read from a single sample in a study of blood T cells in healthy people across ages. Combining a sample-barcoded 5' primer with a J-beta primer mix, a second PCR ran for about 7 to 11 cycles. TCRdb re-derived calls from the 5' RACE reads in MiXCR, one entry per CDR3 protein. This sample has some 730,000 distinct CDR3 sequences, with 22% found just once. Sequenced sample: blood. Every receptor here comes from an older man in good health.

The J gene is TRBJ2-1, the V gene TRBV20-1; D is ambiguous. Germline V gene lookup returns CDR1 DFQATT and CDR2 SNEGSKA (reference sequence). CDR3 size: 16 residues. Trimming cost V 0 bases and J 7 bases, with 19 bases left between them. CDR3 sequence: CSARDPYRKGWNEQFF. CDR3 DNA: TGCAGTGCTAGAGATCCCTATAGGAAAGGGTGGAATGAGCAGTTCTTC.

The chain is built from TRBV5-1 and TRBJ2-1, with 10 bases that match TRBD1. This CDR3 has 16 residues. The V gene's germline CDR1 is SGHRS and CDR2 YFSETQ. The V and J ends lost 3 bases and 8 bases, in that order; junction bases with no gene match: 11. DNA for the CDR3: TGCGCCAGCAGCTGGGCCGGGACAGGGGAGTACGATGAGCAGTTCTTC. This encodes CASSWAGTGEYDEQFF.

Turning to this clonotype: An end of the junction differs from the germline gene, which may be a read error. CDR3 sequence: CASSFQRGSSCNEQFF. As DNA, the CDR3 is TGTGCCAGCAGTTTCCAGCGGGGGAGCTCCTGCAATGAGCAGTTCTTC. The rearrangement uses TRBV6-5 and TRBJ2-1; the match to TRBD2 covers 8 bases. There are 16 residues in the CDR3. In germline, CDR1 is MNHEY, CDR2 SVGAGI.

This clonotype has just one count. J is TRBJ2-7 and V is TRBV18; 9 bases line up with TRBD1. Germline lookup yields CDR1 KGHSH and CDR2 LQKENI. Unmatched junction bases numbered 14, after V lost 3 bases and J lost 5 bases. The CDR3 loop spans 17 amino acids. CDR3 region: CASSPRWTGDGVDEQYF. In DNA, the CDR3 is TGTGCCAGCTCACCGCGATGGACAGGGGACGGGGTCGACGAGCAGTACTTC.

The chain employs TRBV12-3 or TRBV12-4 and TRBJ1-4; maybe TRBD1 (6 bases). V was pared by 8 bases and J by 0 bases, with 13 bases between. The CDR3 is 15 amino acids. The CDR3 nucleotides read TGTGCCAGCCAGGGGTCGGGGGCAACTAATGAAAAACTGTTTTTT. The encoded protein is CASQGSGATNEKLFF.

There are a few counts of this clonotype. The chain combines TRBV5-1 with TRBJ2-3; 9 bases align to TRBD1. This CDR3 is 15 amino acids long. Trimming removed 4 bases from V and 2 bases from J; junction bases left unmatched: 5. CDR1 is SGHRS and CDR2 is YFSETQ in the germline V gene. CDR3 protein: CASSGTGRYTDTQYF. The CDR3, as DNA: TGCGCCAGCAGCGGGACAGGGAGATACACAGATACGCAGTATTTT.

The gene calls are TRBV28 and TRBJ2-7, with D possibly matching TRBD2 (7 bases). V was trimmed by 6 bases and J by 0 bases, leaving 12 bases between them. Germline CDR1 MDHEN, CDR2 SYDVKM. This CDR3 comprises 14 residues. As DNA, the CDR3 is TGTGCCAGCAGGACGGGGGGCAACTCCTACGAGCAGTACTTC. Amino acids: CASRTGGNSYEQYF. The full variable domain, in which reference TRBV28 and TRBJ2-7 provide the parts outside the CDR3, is DVKVTQSSRYLVKRTGEKVFLECVQDMDHENMFWYRQDPGLGLRLIYFSYDVKMKEKGDIPEGYSVSREKKERFSLILESASTNQTSMYLCASRTGGNSYEQYFGPGTRLTVT.

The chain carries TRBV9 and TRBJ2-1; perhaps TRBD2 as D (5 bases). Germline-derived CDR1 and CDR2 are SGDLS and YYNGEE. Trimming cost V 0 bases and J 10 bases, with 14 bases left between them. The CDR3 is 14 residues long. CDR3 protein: CASSVVVRDGEQFF. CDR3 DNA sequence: TGTGCCAGCAGCGTAGTAGTCCGGGATGGGGAGCAGTTCTTC. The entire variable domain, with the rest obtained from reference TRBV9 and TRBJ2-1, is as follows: DSGVTQTPKHLITATGQRVTLRCSPRSGDLSVYWYQQSLDQGLQFLIQYYNGEERAKGNILERFSAQQFPDLHSELNLSSLELGDSALYFCASSVVVRDGEQFFGPGTRLTVL.

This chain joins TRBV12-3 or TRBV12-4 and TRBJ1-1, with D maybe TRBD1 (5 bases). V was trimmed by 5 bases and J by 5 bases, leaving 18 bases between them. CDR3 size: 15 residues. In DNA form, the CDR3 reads TGTGCCAGCAGTCTCTACAGGCCCCCCGAGACTGAAGCTTTCTTT. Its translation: CASSLYRPPETEAFF.